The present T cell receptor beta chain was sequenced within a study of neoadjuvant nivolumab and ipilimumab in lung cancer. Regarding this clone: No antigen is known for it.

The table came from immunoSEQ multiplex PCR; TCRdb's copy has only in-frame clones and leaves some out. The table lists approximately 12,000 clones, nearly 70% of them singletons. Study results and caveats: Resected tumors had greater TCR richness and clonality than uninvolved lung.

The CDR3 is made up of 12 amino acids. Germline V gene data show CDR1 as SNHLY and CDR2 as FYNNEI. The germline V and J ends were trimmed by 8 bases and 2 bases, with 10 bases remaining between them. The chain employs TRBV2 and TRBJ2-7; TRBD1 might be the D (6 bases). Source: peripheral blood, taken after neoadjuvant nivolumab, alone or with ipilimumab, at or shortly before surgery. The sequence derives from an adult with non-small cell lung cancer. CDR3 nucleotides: TGTGCCAGCCGGGACAATACCTACGAGCAGTACTTC. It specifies CASRDNTYEQYF.